The 13 T cell receptor beta chains below all came from one sample that was sequenced in a study of shared clonotypes between healthy human individuals. Generated by immunoSEQ multiplex PCR, the TCRdb table keeps only in-frame clones and is missing some. This sample yields approximately 720,000 clones, of which about 90% are seen a single time; about 24% belongs to the top ten. Naive CD8 cells, CD45RO-negative and positively selected for CCR7, excluded terminally differentiated effector memory CD45RA+ cells. The sequenced sample was naive CD8+ T cells sorted from blood. The receptors originated from a young man in good health.

In this sample, this clone turned up once. The chain recombines TRBV5-8 with TRBJ2-7; TRBD2 matches 7 bases. The V gene's germline CDR1 is SGHTS and CDR2 YDEGEE. The length of the CDR3 is 17 residues. V gave up 5 bases and J gave up 3 bases; unmatched junction bases: 17. CDR3: CASRNGRTKVVGYEQYF. The CDR3 DNA reads TGTGCCAGCAGGAACGGGAGGACTAAAGTCGTAGGCTACGAGCAGTACTTC.

This clone was seen just once. The chain uses TRBV9 and TRBJ2-1; D call uncertain. The CDR3 consists of 15 residues. The V end lost 0 bases, the J end lost 8 bases, and 15 bases lay between the germline ends. In germline, CDR1 is SGDLS, CDR2 YYNGEE. This chain's CDR3 is CASSVVGPKADEQFF. In nucleotides, the CDR3 is TGTGCCAGCAGCGTAGTGGGCCCTAAGGCCGATGAGCAGTTCTTC.

The chain couples TRBV4-1 to TRBJ2-1; 7 nucleotides match TRBD2. This CDR3 has 16 amino acids. The V gene end was trimmed by 0 bases and the J gene end by 3 bases; junction bases not matched to a gene: 5. Germline V gene lookup returns CDR1 MGHRA and CDR2 YSYEKL. CDR3 protein: CASSQDSGGDYNEQFF. CDR3 DNA sequence: TGCGCCAGCAGCCAAGATTCGGGGGGAGACTACAATGAGCAGTTCTTC.

V gene TRBV7-9 combines with J gene TRBJ1-1; D is ambiguous. Trimming removed 7 bases from V and 5 bases from J, with 17 bases in between. CDR3 length: 14 residues. Germline CDR1 is SEHNR and CDR2 is FQNEAQ (reference sequence). CDR3 in amino acids: CASTTMRRVTEAFF. The CDR3 DNA sequence: TGTGCCAGCACCACCATGCGGAGGGTTACTGAAGCTTTCTTT.

The chain couples TRBV23-1 to TRBJ1-5; D is possibly TRBD1 (6 bases). TRBV23-1 is reported as an ORF; its role is uncertain. The CDR3 sequence is 16 residues long. V was clipped by 4 bases and J by 3 bases, with 16 bases between them. CDR3 in DNA: TGCGCCAGCAGTCTCTCTGGAGACAGGTACAATCAGCCCCAGCATTTT. Translating it yields CASSLSGDRYNQPQHF.

The chain is built from TRBV7-9 and TRBJ2-7; 12 nucleotides agree with TRBD2. The CDR3 sequence is 19 residues long. V was pared by 4 bases and J by 2 bases, with 15 bases of the junction left unmatched. The germline CDR1 and CDR2 sequences are SEHNR and FQNEAQ (reference sequence). This chain's CDR3 is CASSSLAGGPRGIPYEQYF. The CDR3 DNA reads TGTGCCAGCAGCTCCCTAGCGGGAGGGCCAAGAGGGATACCCTACGAGCAGTACTTC.

The V call is TRBV29-1, the J call TRBJ2-7, with D perhaps given as TRBD1 or TRBD2 (6 bases each). The germline gives CDR1 SQVTM, CDR2 ANQGSEA. V gave up 4 bases and J gave up 2 bases, with 15 bases separating them. The CDR3 contains 14 residues. The CDR3 protein is CSVVGGPATYEQYF. The CDR3 DNA reads as TGCAGCGTTGTGGGGGGCCCCGCCACCTACGAGCAGTACTTC.

The chain's CDR3 is CASSDLPAGETQYF. Here the CDR3 DNA reads TGTGCCAGCAGTGATTTGCCTGCGGGAGAGACCCAGTACTTC. The chain joins TRBV25-1 to TRBJ2-5; D is perhaps TRBD2 (5 bases). V lost 3 bases to trimming and J lost 4 bases, with 12 bases between them. Per germline, CDR1 MGHDK and CDR2 SYGVNS. This CDR3 is 14 amino acids long.

The chain is built from TRBV7-9 and TRBJ2-7; 7 bases align to TRBD2. There are 14 residues in the CDR3. CDR1 is SEHNR, CDR2 FQNEAQ, per germline (reference sequence). V trimming: 3 bases; J trimming: 6 bases; junction bases outside the gene matches: 8. DNA for the CDR3: TGTGCCAGCAGCTTCCTTGGGAGGGATACCGAGCAGTACTTC. This gives the protein CASSFLGRDTEQYF.

V and J are TRBV5-4 and TRBJ2-7; 13 bases align to TRBD2. Looked up from germline, CDR1 is SGHNT and CDR2 is YYREEE (reference sequence). There are 13 residues in the CDR3. The ends lost 3 bases at V and 7 bases at J; junction bases unmatched: 1. CDR3 residues: CASSWTSGSEQYF. CDR3 bases: TGTGCCAGCAGCTGGACTAGCGGGAGTGAGCAGTACTTC. The variable domain in full, with the rest retrieved from reference TRBV5-4 and TRBJ2-7, is ETGVTQSPTHLIKTRGQQVTLRCSSQSGHNTVSWYQQALGQGPQFIFQYYREEENGRGNFPPRFSGLQFPNYSSELNVNALELDDSALYLCASSWTSGSEQYFGPGTRLTVT.

J is TRBJ2-3 and V is TRBV5-4; a weak D match, TRBD2 (5 bases). Germline lookup yields CDR1 SGHNT and CDR2 YYREEE (reference sequence). The ends were cut back, 0 bases at V and 6 bases at J, with 14 bases in the middle. The CDR3 runs to 15 residues. CDR3 sequence reads: CASSLEALRGDTQYF. The CDR3 DNA sequence: TGTGCCAGCAGCTTGGAGGCCTTAAGAGGGGATACGCAGTATTTT.

The chain couples TRBV6-1 to TRBJ2-1; D uncertain. Germline lookup yields CDR1 MNHNS and CDR2 SASEGT. The CDR3 consists of 16 residues. V was shortened by 4 bases and J by 0 bases, with 13 bases between the two germline ends. The CDR3 reads CASSADSLGSYNEQFF. CDR3 in DNA: TGTGCCAGCAGTGCCGACTCCTTGGGCTCCTACAATGAGCAGTTCTTC.

A single count supports this clone. This chain connects TRBV7-6 to TRBJ2-1, with 11 bases matching TRBD2. J lost 6 bases, V lost 3 bases, and 7 bases had no gene match. The CDR3 totals 16 residues. Germline loops: CDR1 SGHVS, CDR2 FNYEAQ. The CDR3 spells CASSFEIAGGLNEQFF. The CDR3 nucleotides are TGTGCCAGCAGCTTCGAAATAGCGGGAGGGCTCAATGAGCAGTTCTTC.